This T cell receptor (beta chain) originates from a study of beta chain features in type 1 diabetes. The whole isolated RNA underwent reverse transcription, so sequencing captured expressed TCRB transcripts. Measured with immunoSEQ multiplex PCR; TCRdb has only the in-frame clones, and not every one. This sample has some 900,000 clones, with about a sixth found just once. Regarding this clone: Its antigen remains unidentified.

In germline, CDR1 is SQVTM, CDR2 ANQGSEA. The V and J ends lost 8 bases and 2 bases respectively, with 17 bases between them. The CDR3 spans 14 residues. Whole-study results and caveats: Researchers cautioned that cDNA sequencing could over-represent cells with high TCR expression.

The J gene is TRBJ2-3, the V gene TRBV29-1, with D tentatively TRBD2 (6 bases). The receptor was isolated from a woman aged 18 to 35 in good health. The source material was naive CD4+ T cells from blood. The CDR3 loop is CSLSYGSPTDTQYF. As DNA, the CDR3 is TGCAGCCTATCATACGGGAGCCCCACAGATACGCAGTATTTT.